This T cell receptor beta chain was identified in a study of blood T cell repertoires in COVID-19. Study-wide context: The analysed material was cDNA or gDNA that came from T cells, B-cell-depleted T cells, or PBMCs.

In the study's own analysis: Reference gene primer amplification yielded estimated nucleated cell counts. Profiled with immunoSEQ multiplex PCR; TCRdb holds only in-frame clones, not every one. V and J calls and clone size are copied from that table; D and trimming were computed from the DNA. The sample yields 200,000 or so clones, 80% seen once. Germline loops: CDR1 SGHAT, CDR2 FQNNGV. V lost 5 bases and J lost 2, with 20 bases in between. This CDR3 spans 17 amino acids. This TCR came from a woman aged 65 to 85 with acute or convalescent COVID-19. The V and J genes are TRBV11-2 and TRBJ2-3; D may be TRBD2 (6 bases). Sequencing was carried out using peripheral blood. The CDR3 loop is CASSQRAESRPTDTQYF. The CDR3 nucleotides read TGTGCCAGCAGCCAGCGGGCAGAGAGTCGACCCACAGATACGCAGTATTTT.